The next 28 T cell receptor beta chains were all read from a single sample in a study of blood T cells in healthy people across ages. Primed by a sample-barcoded 5' primer and a J-beta primer mix, a second PCR proceeded for roughly 7 to 11 cycles. Via MiXCR, TCRdb re-called the 5' RACE reads, giving one row per CDR3 protein. The table has over a million distinct CDR3 sequences, roughly 40% seen once. The sample taken for sequencing was blood. All receptors derive from a woman aged 18-29 years in good health.

This clonotype was seen only a few times. The genes are TRBV4-1 and TRBJ1-2; unclear D gene. V dropped 1 base and J dropped 5 bases, with 14 bases sitting between them. The CDR3 loop spans 15 amino acids. The V gene's germline CDR1 is MGHRA and CDR2 YSYEKL. The CDR3: CASSQGAAGFYGYTF. The DNA of the CDR3 is TGCGCCAGCAGCCAAGGGGCTGCAGGCTTTTATGGCTACACCTTC.

The CDR3 spells CSVDPGTSGGDTQYF. Written as DNA, the CDR3 is TGCAGCGTTGACCCCGGGACTAGCGGGGGAGATACGCAGTATTTT. The chain carries TRBV29-1 and TRBJ2-3; TRBD2 matches at 14 bases. Germline CDR1 is SQVTM and CDR2 is ANQGSEA. The junction had 4 bases not matched to a gene; V was cut back by 3 bases and J by 5 bases. CDR3 size: 15 residues.

The rearrangement links TRBV15 to TRBJ2-7; 7 nucleotides align to TRBD1. In germline, CDR1 is LNHNV, CDR2 YYDKDF (reference sequence). The CDR3 consists of 15 residues. The V segment lost 0 bases and the J segment 0 bases; nucleotides outside the gene matches: 2. CDR3 in DNA: TGTGCCACCAGCAGAGACAGGGGGACCTCCTACGAGCAGTACTTC. Translation gives CATSRDRGTSYEQYF.

This clonotype came up a few times. The rearrangement uses TRBV29-1 and TRBJ2-7, with D maybe TRBD1 (6 bases). This CDR3 region has 13 residues. V lost 4 bases, J lost 2 bases, and 12 bases lay in between. CDR1 and CDR2 from the germline V gene are SQVTM and ANQGSEA. The CDR3 DNA sequence: TGCAGCGTTGGGGAGACAGGCCCCTACGAGCAGTACTTC. It codes for CSVGETGPYEQYF.

Remarks on this clonotype: The junction departs from germline at one end; a sequencing error may be responsible. V is TRBV28 and J is TRBJ2-5, with D possibly TRBD1 on 5 matching bases. CDR1 is MDHEN and CDR2 is SYDVKM in the germline V gene. The CDR3 extends over 14 amino acids. The chain's CDR3 is CASSLSGYQVTQYF. In DNA, the CDR3 is TGTGCCAGCAGTTTATCAGGGTACCAAGTGACCCAGTACTTC.

This clonotype has a handful of counts. CDR3 bases: TGTGCCAGCAGTTACGGCGCTCGCTCCTACGAGCAGTACTTC. Encoded protein: CASSYGARSYEQYF. The J gene is TRBJ2-7, the V gene TRBV6-5; D is ambiguous. V was clipped by 2 bases and J by 0 bases, with 8 bases between them. Germline V gene lookup returns CDR1 MNHEY and CDR2 SVGAGI. CDR3 length: 14 amino acids.

V usage is TRBV20-1 and J usage is TRBJ2-7; 7 bases map to TRBD1. This CDR3 has 16 residues. Germline V gene sequence: CDR1 DFQATT, CDR2 SNEGSKA (reference sequence). V trimming: 0 bases; J trimming: 0 bases; junction bases outside the gene matches: 8. The CDR3 bases are TGCAGTGCTAGAGATTTAGGGGACAGCGTCTCCTACGAGCAGTACTTC. Translated: CSARDLGDSVSYEQYF.

This CDR3 reads CSAGPWGSGGRTGELFF. The CDR3 coding sequence is TGCAGTGCTGGACCTTGGGGGTCGGGGGGGCGTACCGGGGAGCTGTTTTTT. The gene calls are TRBV20-1 and TRBJ2-2; 8 positions agree with TRBD2. The CDR3 spans 17 residues. Germline V gene data show CDR1 as DFQATT and CDR2 as SNEGSKA (reference sequence). The V gene end was trimmed by 5 bases and the J gene end by 5 bases; junction bases not matched to a gene: 16.

The rearrangement uses TRBV3-1 and TRBJ2-1; D call uncertain. From germline, CDR1 is LGHDT and CDR2 YNNKEL (reference sequence). The CDR3 has 16 residues. V lost 4 bases, J lost 1 base, and 14 bases lay in between. CDR3: CASSPEVAASYNEQFF. CDR3 nucleotide sequence: TGTGCCAGCAGCCCAGAGGTAGCCGCGTCCTACAATGAGCAGTTCTTC.

The chain uses TRBV4-1 and TRBJ2-3; TRBD2 aligns across 13 bases. This CDR3 is 18 amino acids long. Germline values: CDR1 MGHRA, CDR2 YSYEKL. V trimming: 5 bases; J trimming: 0 bases; junction bases outside the gene matches: 8. The DNA of the CDR3 is TGCGCCAGCAGCTTCGGACTAGCGGGAGAGACTAGCACAGATACGCAGTATTTT. This codes for CASSFGLAGETSTDTQYF.

Here the CDR3 DNA reads TGTGCCAGCAGCCCGAGGGGGTTAAAGGACACTGAAGCTTTCTTT. This translates into CASSPRGLKDTEAFF. The chain joins TRBV5-6 to TRBJ1-1; a weak D match, TRBD1 (6 bases). Trimming took 4 bases from V and 3 from J, leaving 16 bases between them. The CDR3 contains 15 residues. Per the germline V gene, CDR1 is SGHDT and CDR2 is YYEEEE.

The rearrangement joins TRBV6-1 to TRBJ2-7; 7 bases are a match to TRBD2. Germline lookup yields CDR1 MNHNS and CDR2 SASEGT. The CDR3 extends over 15 amino acids. V lost 1 base to trimming and J lost 3 bases; unmatched junction nucleotides: 6. CDR3 in DNA: TGTGCCAGCAGTGAAGAGGGACTAACCTTCTACGAGCAGTACTTC. Translated, it gives CASSEEGLTFYEQYF.

This clonotype was found a few times. The chain couples TRBV3-1 to TRBJ2-1; 7 bases fit TRBD2. Germline V gene data show CDR1 as LGHDT and CDR2 as YNNKEL (reference sequence). Unmatched junction bases numbered 6, after V lost 1 base and J lost 6 bases. This CDR3 is built from 15 residues. CDR3 protein: CASSQGLAAPNEQFF. The CDR3 DNA is TGTGCCAGCAGCCAAGGTCTAGCGGCCCCCAATGAGCAGTTCTTC.

The chain couples TRBV7-9 to TRBJ1-1, with D uncertain. Trimming removed 1 base from V and 7 bases from J, with 16 bases in between. The CDR3 spans 15 residues. CDR1 is SEHNR and CDR2 is FQNEAQ in the germline V gene (reference sequence). The chain's CDR3 is CASSLGGIRVNEAFF. The CDR3 region has the DNA TGTGCCAGCAGCTTAGGCGGGATCCGGGTGAATGAAGCTTTCTTT.

The sample holds a few counts of this clonotype. The rearrangement joins TRBV9 to TRBJ1-2, with 7 bases lining up with TRBD1. Germline CDR1 is SGDLS and CDR2 is YYNGEE. V lost 4 bases and J lost 4; bases outside the gene matches: 7. The CDR3 loop spans 14 amino acids. The CDR3 DNA reads as TGTGCCAGCAGCCCAGGACAGGTTCCCTATGGCTACACCTTC. Translated: CASSPGQVPYGYTF. Using reference TRBV9 and TRBJ1-2 for the parts outside the CDR3, the full variable domain is DSGVTQTPKHLITATGQRVTLRCSPRSGDLSVYWYQQSLDQGLQFLIQYYNGEERAKGNILERFSAQQFPDLHSELNLSSLELGDSALYFCASSPGQVPYGYTFGSGTRLTVV.

V usage is TRBV20-1 and J usage is TRBJ2-1; 9 nucleotides align to TRBD2. V dropped 2 bases and J dropped 7; count of bases not matched to a gene: 9. Germline CDR1 is DFQATT and CDR2 is SNEGSKA (reference sequence). CDR3 length: 15 residues. The CDR3: CSARLAGARGNEQFF. The CDR3 DNA reads as TGCAGTGCTAGATTAGCGGGGGCCCGTGGGAATGAGCAGTTCTTC.

This clonotype was recorded many times. The CDR3 sequence: CSVEDGTSGRGTQYF. The CDR3 DNA reads as TGCAGCGTTGAAGATGGGACTAGCGGGAGGGGTACGCAGTATTTT. The V and J genes are TRBV29-1 and TRBJ2-3, with 16 bases fitting TRBD2. There are 15 residues in the CDR3. Germline lookup yields CDR1 SQVTM and CDR2 ANQGSEA. The V and J ends lost 0 bases and 8 bases, in that order; junction bases with no gene match: 2.

This clonotype was counted only a few times. V usage is TRBV12-3 or TRBV12-4 and J usage is TRBJ2-4, with 7 positions matching TRBD1. The tail of the sequence fits TRBJ2-7 better, so the J call may be wrong. This CDR3 is built from 13 residues. Here the CDR3 DNA reads TGTGCCAGTTCCGGACAGGATAACTACGAGCAGTACTTC. Encoded protein: CASSGQDNYEQYF.

The V gene is TRBV7-9, the J gene TRBJ2-2, with D hard to call. CDR3 length: 14 amino acids. Trimming stripped 5 bases from V and 6 bases from J, with 13 bases between. Germline-derived CDR1 and CDR2 are SEHNR and FQNEAQ (reference sequence). CDR3 nucleotides: TGTGCCAGCAGCGCTACAAGGGTCCCCGGGGAGCTGTTTTTT. Its protein is CASSATRVPGELFF.

The V call is TRBV28, the J call TRBJ2-7; weak D call: TRBD1 (7 bases). CDR1 is MDHEN, CDR2 SYDVKM, per germline. V gave up 3 bases and J gave up 0 bases, with 12 bases separating them. CDR3 length: 15 residues. The CDR3 loop is CASSLAGQISYEQYF. CDR3 bases: TGTGCCAGCAGTTTGGCGGGACAGATCTCCTACGAGCAGTACTTC.

V is TRBV6-5 and J is TRBJ1-1; no clear D. The CDR3 sequence is 13 residues long. V lost 6 bases and J lost 4, with 12 bases in between. Germline assignment: CDR1 MNHEY and CDR2 SVGAGI. CDR3: CASSTPPGTEAFF. The CDR3 nucleotides are TGTGCCAGCAGCACCCCCCCAGGCACTGAAGCTTTCTTT.

The rearrangement links TRBV25-1 to TRBJ1-4; D is perhaps TRBD1 (5 bases). The CDR3 contains 18 residues. CDR1 MGHDK and CDR2 SYGVNS come from the germline V gene. Trimming took off 1 base at V and 4 bases at J, with 19 bases between the two ends. The CDR3 region has the DNA TGTGCCAGCAGTGAATCGGGCGGTTTGACAGCAAGTAATGAAAAACTGTTTTTT. Its translation: CASSESGGLTASNEKLFF.

The chain uses TRBV18 and TRBJ1-5; TRBD1 matches at 8 bases. Trimming took 3 bases from V and 0 from J; bases not matched to a gene: 4. The CDR3 loop spans 16 amino acids. The germline V gene has CDR1 KGHSH and CDR2 LQKENI. For the CDR3, the DNA is TGTGCCAGCTCACCTAGGGACAGGAATAGCAATCAGCCCCAGCATTTT. As protein: CASSPRDRNSNQPQHF.

Only a few counts were recorded for this clonotype. This sequence joins TRBV5-1 and TRBJ1-5; D uncertain. CDR1 and CDR2 from the germline V gene are SGHRS and YFSETQ. This CDR3 has 15 amino acids. Trimming removed 5 bases from V and 2 bases from J, with 14 bases in between. CDR3 sequence (DNA): TGCGCCAGCAGTAACGGGGAGCAGGGCAATCAGCCCCAGCATTTT. It translates to CASSNGEQGNQPQHF.

The CDR3 DNA reads TGCAGTGCTAGAGTAGGGACAGGGGAGGAAAAACTGTTTTTT. Encoded protein: CSARVGTGEEKLFF. This chain uses TRBV20-1 with TRBJ1-4; 10 nucleotides agree with TRBD1. With 1 base clipped from V and 8 bases from J, the junction kept 4 bases outside the gene matches. The CDR3 sequence is 14 residues long. The germline V gene has CDR1 DFQATT and CDR2 SNEGSKA (reference sequence).

The rearrangement joins TRBV4-2 to TRBJ1-1, with D uncertain. The V end lost 7 bases, the J end lost 5 bases, and 11 bases lay between the germline ends. The CDR3 contains 12 residues. Germline CDR1 LGHNA, CDR2 YNFKEQ. CDR3 in amino acids: CASTFGGTEAFF. CDR3 coding DNA: TGTGCCAGCACCTTCGGTGGTACTGAAGCTTTCTTT.

The chain joins TRBV6-1 to TRBJ1-2; D uncertain. Trimming shortened V by 1 base and J by 2 bases, and 11 bases separated the two germline ends. The CDR3 has 15 residues. Looked up from germline, CDR1 is MNHNS and CDR2 is SASEGT. CDR3 sequence reads: CASSEDMTTNYGYTF. As DNA, the CDR3 is TGTGCCAGCAGTGAAGATATGACAACGAACTATGGCTACACCTTC.

This clonotype was counted between two and nine times. The chain is built from TRBV13 and TRBJ2-4; 11 positions agree with TRBD2. The CDR3 contains 16 residues. CDR1 and CDR2 (germline): PRHDT, FYEKMQ (reference sequence). V lost 3 bases to trimming and J lost 8 bases; unmatched junction nucleotides: 9. The CDR3 DNA is TGTGCCAGCAGCTTTTTAGCGGGAGGGCCGGGTGACATTCAGTACTTC. Its translation is CASSFLAGGPGDIQYF.